These 2 T cell receptor beta chains came from one sample sequenced in a study of T cell responses to AZD1222 COVID-19 vaccine. The method was immunoSEQ multiplex PCR; TCRdb's version includes in-frame clones alone and lacks a portion of them. The sample shows 150,000 or so clones, approximately 91% of them seen only once. Sequences were derived from peripheral blood, sampled on day 0 of AZD1222 vaccination. All receptors derive from an adult in good health.

The chain joins TRBV10-3 to TRBJ2-6; unclear D gene. The CDR3 loop spans 17 amino acids. The germline V gene has CDR1 ENHRY and CDR2 SYGVKD. Trimming stripped 3 bases from V and 1 base from J, with 13 bases between. The CDR3 sequence: CAISEQFRLSGANVLTF. Here the CDR3 DNA reads TGTGCCATCAGTGAACAGTTTCGTTTATCTGGGGCCAACGTCCTGACTTTC.

The chain links TRBV6-2 or TRBV6-3 to TRBJ1-2; D is possibly TRBD1 (6 bases). The CDR3 runs to 13 residues. The germline V gene has CDR1 MNHEY and CDR2 SVGEGT. Deletions cut 6 bases from V and 5 bases from J, with 13 bases between. DNA for the CDR3: TGTGCCAGCAGCTTCGACAGGCTGTATGGCTACACCTTC. Its translation is CASSFDRLYGYTF.